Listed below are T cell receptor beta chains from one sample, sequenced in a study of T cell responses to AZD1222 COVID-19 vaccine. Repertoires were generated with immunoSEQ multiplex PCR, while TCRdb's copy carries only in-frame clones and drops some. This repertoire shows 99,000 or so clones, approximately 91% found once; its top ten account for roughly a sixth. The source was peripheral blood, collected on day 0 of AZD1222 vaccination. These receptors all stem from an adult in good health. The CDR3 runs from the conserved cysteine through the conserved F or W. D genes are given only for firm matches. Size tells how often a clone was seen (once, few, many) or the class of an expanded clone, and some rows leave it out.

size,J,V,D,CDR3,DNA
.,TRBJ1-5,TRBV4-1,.,CASSQDAGLYQPQHF,TGCGCCAGCAGCCAAGACGCGGGTTTGTATCAGCCCCAGCATTTT
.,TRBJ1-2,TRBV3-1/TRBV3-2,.,CASSQEFGQVRGYTF,TGTGCCAGCAGCCAAGAATTCGGTCAGGTTCGTGGCTACACCTTC
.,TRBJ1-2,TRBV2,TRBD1,CASSDQGANYGYTF,TGTGCCAGCAGTGATCAGGGGGCGAACTATGGCTACACCTTC
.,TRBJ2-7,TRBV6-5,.,CATWDGSYEQYF,TGTGCCACCTGGGACGGCTCCTACGAGCAGTACTTC
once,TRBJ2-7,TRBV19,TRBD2,CASSSSGGPTAVQYF,TGTGCCAGTAGTTCTAGCGGGGGACCTACCGCGGTGCAGTACTTC
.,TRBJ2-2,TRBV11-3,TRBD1,CASSLGAGGVGELFF,TGTGCCAGCAGCTTAGGGGCAGGGGGCGTCGGGGAGCTGTTTTTT
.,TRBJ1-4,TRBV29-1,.,CSAGRAGQNNEKLFF,TGCAGCGCTGGAAGGGCAGGGCAGAATAATGAAAAACTGTTTTTT
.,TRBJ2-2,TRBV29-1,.,CSVDPSGVHGELFF,TGCAGCGTTGATCCTAGTGGAGTGCACGGGGAGCTGTTTTTT
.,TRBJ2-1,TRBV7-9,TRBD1,CASSYGLRQGLVRGEQFF,TGTGCCAGCAGCTATGGGCTGCGACAGGGTTTAGTACGTGGTGAGCAGTTCTTC
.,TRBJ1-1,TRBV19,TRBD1,CASSDGQDYEAFF,TGTGCCAGTAGTGACGGACAGGATTATGAAGCTTTCTTT
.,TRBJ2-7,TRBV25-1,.,CASSEGRESEQYF,TGTGCCAGCAGTGAAGGAAGGGAGAGCGAGCAGTACTTC
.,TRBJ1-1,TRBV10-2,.,CASSVFNTEAFF,TGCGCCAGCAGTGTTTTCAACACTGAAGCTTTCTTT
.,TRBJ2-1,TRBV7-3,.,CASSRTPTGRSGNEQFF,TGTGCCAGCAGCCGGACCCCGACAGGGAGGAGTGGCAATGAGCAGTTCTTC
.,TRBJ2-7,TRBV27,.,CASSPVVGGLYEQYF,TGTGCCAGCAGTCCCGTAGTGGGGGGGCTTTACGAGCAGTACTTC
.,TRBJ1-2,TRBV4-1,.,CASSQALRTRDGYTF,TGCGCCAGCAGCCAAGCCCTACGGACACGAGATGGCTACACCTTC
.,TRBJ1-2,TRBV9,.,CASARNHGYTF,TGTGCCAGCGCCAGAAACCATGGCTACACCTTC
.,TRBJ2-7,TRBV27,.,CASSLSGTAVPNEQYF,TGTGCCAGCAGTTTATCTGGGACGGCGGTCCCGAACGAGCAGTACTTC
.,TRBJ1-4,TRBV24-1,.,CATSDLRFEKLFF,TGTGCCACCAGTGATTTGCGTTTTGAAAAACTGTTTTTT
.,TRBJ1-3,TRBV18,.,CASSPQGEGNTIYF,TGTGCCAGCTCCCCACAGGGTGAAGGAAACACCATATATTTT
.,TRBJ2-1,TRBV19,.,CASSISFRVPQADEQFF,TGTGCCAGTAGTATAAGTTTTCGGGTCCCTCAAGCCGATGAGCAGTTCTTC
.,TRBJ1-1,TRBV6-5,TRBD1,CASSYEQGLWTEAFF,TGTGCCAGCAGTTACGAACAGGGGTTATGGACTGAAGCTTTCTTT
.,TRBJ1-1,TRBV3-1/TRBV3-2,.,CASSQPGRNTEAFF,TGTGCCAGCAGCCAACCTGGCAGGAACACTGAAGCTTTCTTT
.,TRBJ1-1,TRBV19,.,CASSITGGAEAFF,TGTGCCAGTAGCATTACAGGAGGGGCTGAAGCTTTCTTT